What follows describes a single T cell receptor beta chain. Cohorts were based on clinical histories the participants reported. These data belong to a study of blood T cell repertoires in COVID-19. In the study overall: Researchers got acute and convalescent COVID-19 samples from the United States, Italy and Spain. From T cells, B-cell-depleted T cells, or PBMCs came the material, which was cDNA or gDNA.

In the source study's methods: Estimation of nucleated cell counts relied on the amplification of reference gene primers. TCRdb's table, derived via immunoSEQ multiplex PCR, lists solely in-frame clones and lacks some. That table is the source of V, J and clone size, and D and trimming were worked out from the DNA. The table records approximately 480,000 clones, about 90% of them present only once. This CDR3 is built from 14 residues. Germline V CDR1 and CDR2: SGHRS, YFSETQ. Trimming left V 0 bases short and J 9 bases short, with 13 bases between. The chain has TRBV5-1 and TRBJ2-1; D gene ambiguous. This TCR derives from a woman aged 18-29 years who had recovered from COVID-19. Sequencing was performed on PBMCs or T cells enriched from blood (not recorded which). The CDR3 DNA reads TGCGCCAGCAGCTTGGCCGACGTGGGCAGTGAGCAGTTCTTC. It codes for CASSLADVGSEQFF.